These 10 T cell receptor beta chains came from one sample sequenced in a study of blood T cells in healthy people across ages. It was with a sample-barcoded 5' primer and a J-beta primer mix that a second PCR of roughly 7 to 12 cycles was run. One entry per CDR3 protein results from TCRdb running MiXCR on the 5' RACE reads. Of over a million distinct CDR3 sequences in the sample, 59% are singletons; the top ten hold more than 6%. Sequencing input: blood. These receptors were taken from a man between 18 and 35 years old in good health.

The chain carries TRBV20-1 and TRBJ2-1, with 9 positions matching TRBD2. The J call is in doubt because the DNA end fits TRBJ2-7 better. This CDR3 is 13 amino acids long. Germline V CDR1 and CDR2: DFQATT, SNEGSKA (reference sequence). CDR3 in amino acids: CSALSGSHNEQYF. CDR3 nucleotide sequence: TGCAGTGCTCTTAGCGGGAGCCACAATGAGCAGTACTTC.

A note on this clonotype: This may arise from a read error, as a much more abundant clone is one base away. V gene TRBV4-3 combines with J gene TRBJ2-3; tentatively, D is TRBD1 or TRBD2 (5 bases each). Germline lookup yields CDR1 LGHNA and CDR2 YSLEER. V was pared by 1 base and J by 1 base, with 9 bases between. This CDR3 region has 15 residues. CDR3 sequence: CASSQALGGTDTQYF. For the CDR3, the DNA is TGCGCCAGCAGCCAAGCTTTGGGGGGCACAGATACGCAGTATTTT.

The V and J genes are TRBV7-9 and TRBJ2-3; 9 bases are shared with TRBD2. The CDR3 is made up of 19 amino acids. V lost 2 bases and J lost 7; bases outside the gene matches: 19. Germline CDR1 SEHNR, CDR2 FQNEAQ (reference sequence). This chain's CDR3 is CASSLMTRGGLSPSYTQYF. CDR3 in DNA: TGTGCCAGCAGCTTAATGACGCGGGGGGGCCTGTCCCCGTCTTATACGCAGTATTTT.

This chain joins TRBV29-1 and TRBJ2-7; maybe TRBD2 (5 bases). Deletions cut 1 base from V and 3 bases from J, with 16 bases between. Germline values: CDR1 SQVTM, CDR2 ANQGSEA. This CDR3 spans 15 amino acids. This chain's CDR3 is CSVEASEGGFYEQYF. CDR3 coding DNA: TGCAGCGTTGAAGCCTCTGAGGGCGGATTCTACGAGCAGTACTTC.

CDR3 nucleotide sequence: TGCAGTGCTATTGGCGGGAACACCCAAGAGACCCAGTACTTC. Protein: CSAIGGNTQETQYF. The rearrangement joins TRBV20-1 to TRBJ2-5; perhaps TRBD2 as D (6 bases). Trimming left V 4 bases short and J 1 base short, with 13 bases between. This CDR3 is built from 14 residues. The germline V gene encodes CDR1 DFQATT and CDR2 SNEGSKA (reference sequence).

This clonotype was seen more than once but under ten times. Written as DNA, the CDR3 is TGTGCCAGCAGTCTTAGCGGGAGGCCCAACGAGCAGTACTTC. It codes for CASSLSGRPNEQYF. The chain employs TRBV12-3 or TRBV12-4 and TRBJ2-7; 10 bases are shared with TRBD2. This CDR3 region has 14 residues. The J segment lost 5 bases and the V segment lost 5 bases, leaving 6 bases of the junction unmatched.

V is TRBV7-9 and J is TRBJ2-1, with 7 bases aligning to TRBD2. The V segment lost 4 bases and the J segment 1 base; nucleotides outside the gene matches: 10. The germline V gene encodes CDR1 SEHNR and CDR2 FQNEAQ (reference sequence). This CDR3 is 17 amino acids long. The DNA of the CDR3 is TGTGCCAGCAGCTCGGCCACTAGCGAACCTTCCTACAATGAGCAGTTCTTC. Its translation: CASSSATSEPSYNEQFF. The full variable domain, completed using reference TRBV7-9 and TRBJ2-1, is DTGVSQNPRHKITKRGQNVTFRCDPISEHNRLYWYRQTLGQGPEFLTYFQNEAQLEKSRLLSDRFSAERPKGSFSTLEIQRTEQGDSAMYLCASSSATSEPSYNEQFFGPGTRLTVL.

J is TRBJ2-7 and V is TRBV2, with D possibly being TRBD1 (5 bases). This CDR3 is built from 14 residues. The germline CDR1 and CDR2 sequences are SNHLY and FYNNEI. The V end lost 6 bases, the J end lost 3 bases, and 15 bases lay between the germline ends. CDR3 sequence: CASSSFGRDYEQYF. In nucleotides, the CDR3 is TGTGCCAGCAGCTCTTTCGGCAGGGACTACGAGCAGTACTTC.

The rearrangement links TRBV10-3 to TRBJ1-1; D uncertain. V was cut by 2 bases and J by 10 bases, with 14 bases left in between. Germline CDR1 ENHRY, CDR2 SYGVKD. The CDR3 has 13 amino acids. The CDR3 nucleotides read TGTGCCATCAGTGAGCGGCAGGAATACGGAGCTTTCTTT. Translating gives CAISERQEYGAFF.

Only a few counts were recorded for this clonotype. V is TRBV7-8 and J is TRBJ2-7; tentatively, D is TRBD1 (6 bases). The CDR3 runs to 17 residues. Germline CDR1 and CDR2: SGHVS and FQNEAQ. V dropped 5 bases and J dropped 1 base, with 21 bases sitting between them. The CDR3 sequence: CASSPRGMDSPSYEQYF. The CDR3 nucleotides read TGTGCCAGCAGCCCAAGGGGGATGGACAGCCCGTCCTACGAGCAGTACTTC.